A single sample is the source of the 29 T cell receptor beta chains below, sequenced in a study of CD8 T cells in ankylosing spondylitis. TCRdb reanalysed the 5' RACE reads using MiXCR and keeps one entry per CDR3 protein. The data contain about 240,000 distinct CDR3 sequences, 8% to 9.5% of them seen just once; the ten biggest clones take up nearly 7%. Sequencing used blood, either unsorted or a sorted T cell fraction (not recorded which). The receptors were gathered from a male donor with ankylosing spondylitis or in good health (not recorded which).

This clonotype came up many times. The V call is TRBV11-2, the J call TRBJ2-3; TRBD1 might be the D (6 bases). The germline V and J ends were trimmed by 4 bases and 1 base, with 12 bases remaining between them. The germline gives CDR1 SGHAT, CDR2 FQNNGV. The CDR3 extends over 15 amino acids. CDR3 coding DNA: TGTGCCAGCAGCTCCAGGGCAGGGGGCACAGATACGCAGTATTTT. Translating it yields CASSSRAGGTDTQYF.

Note on this clonotype: A much larger clone is a single base away; this may be a read error. This sequence joins TRBV20-1 and TRBJ1-2; no firm D call. The germline CDR1 and CDR2 sequences are DFQATT and SNEGSKA (reference sequence). This CDR3 is built from 13 residues. CDR3 in DNA: TGCAGTGTTCGGACGGGTACTAACTATGGCCACACCTTC. It codes for CSVRTGTNYGHTF.

The genes are TRBV7-2 and TRBJ2-3; TRBD2 matches at 7 bases. V lost 11 bases to trimming and J lost 4 bases; unmatched junction nucleotides: 12. Per germline, CDR1 SGHTA and CDR2 FQGNSA. The CDR3 runs to 14 residues. Written as DNA, the CDR3 is TGTGCCTCCTGGTCTGACGCGGGGGCAGATACGCAGTATTTT. Protein sequence: CASWSDAGADTQYF.

In its sample, this clonotype was seen a few times. J is TRBJ2-2 and V is TRBV5-1; tentative D call: TRBD1 (5 bases). Germline CDR1 SGHRS, CDR2 YFSETQ. The V end was cut by 3 bases, the J end by 0 bases, with 18 bases between. The CDR3 extends over 18 amino acids. The CDR3 here is CASSSSFQGTSNTGELFF. The DNA of the CDR3 is TGCGCCAGCAGCTCCTCCTTTCAGGGAACCTCGAACACCGGGGAGCTGTTTTTT.

This clonotype was counted many times. The V gene is TRBV12-3 or TRBV12-4, the J gene TRBJ1-5; D gene ambiguous. V dropped 2 bases and J dropped 6 bases, with 11 bases sitting between them. The CDR3 length is 14 residues. CDR3 in amino acids: CASSLTGVGQPQHF. For the CDR3, the DNA is TGTGCCAGCAGTTTAACCGGGGTAGGTCAGCCCCAGCATTTT.

Concerning this clonotype itself: Since a much larger clone is just one base distant, this may be a read error. The CDR3 bases are TGTGCCAGCAGCCCAGAGGGGCGCGGTTCCTACAATGAGCAGTCCTTC. Translated: CASSPEGRGSYNEQSF. The genes are TRBV7-2 and TRBJ2-1, with D perhaps assigned TRBD1 or TRBD2 (5 bases each). CDR1 is SGHTA and CDR2 is FQGNSA in the germline V gene. This CDR3 contains 16 residues. The full variable domain, rest sourced from reference TRBV7-2 and TRBJ2-1, is GAGVSQSPSNKVTEKGKDVELRCDPISGHTALYWYRQSLGQGLEFLIYFQGNSAPDKSGLPSDRFSAERTGGSVSTLTIQRTQQEDSAVYLCASSPEGRGSYNEQSFGPGTRLTVL.

V usage is TRBV10-3 and J usage is TRBJ2-5; 7 nucleotides line up with TRBD2. Looked up from germline, CDR1 is ENHRY and CDR2 is SYGVKD. The junction had 3 bases not matched to a gene; V was cut back by 2 bases and J by 0 bases. The CDR3 has 15 residues. DNA of the CDR3: TGTGCCATCAGTGAGCTAGCGGTAAACCAAGAGACCCAGTACTTC. It encodes CAISELAVNQETQYF.

This clonotype came up many times. The chain links TRBV5-1 to TRBJ1-1; perhaps TRBD1 as D (5 bases). V gave up 4 bases and J gave up 6 bases, with 16 bases separating them. CDR3 length equals 14 residues. Germline assignment: CDR1 SGHRS and CDR2 YFSETQ. The CDR3 loop is CASSVDRKSAEAFF. The CDR3 bases are TGCGCCAGCAGCGTCGACAGAAAGAGCGCTGAAGCTTTCTTT.

This clonotype was observed at least ten times. V gene TRBV5-1 combines with J gene TRBJ2-3, with 9 bases lining up with TRBD2. V shed 3 bases, J shed 0 bases, and the junction held 11 bases outside the gene matches. In germline, CDR1 is SGHRS, CDR2 YFSETQ. CDR3 length equals 18 residues. The CDR3 sequence is CASSSSPTSGPSTDTQYF. The CDR3 nucleotides are TGCGCCAGCAGCTCCTCGCCGACTAGCGGCCCTAGCACAGATACGCAGTATTTT.

This clonotype appeared many times. The chain joins TRBV10-3 to TRBJ1-3, with TRBD1 identical over 8 bases. After removal of 5 bases from V and 2 bases from J, the junction contained 2 bases not matched to a gene. Germline values: CDR1 ENHRY, CDR2 SYGVKD. This CDR3 has 14 amino acids. Written as DNA, the CDR3 is TGTGCCATCAGTCAGGACAGGGCTGGAAACACCATATATTTT. Amino acid sequence: CAISQDRAGNTIYF.

This clonotype was seen ten or more times. V is TRBV4-1 and J is TRBJ2-2; 11 bases line up with TRBD1. There are 18 residues in the CDR3. V was pared by 4 bases and J by 6 bases, with 13 bases of the junction left unmatched. Germline lookup yields CDR1 MGHRA and CDR2 YSYEKL. The CDR3 bases are TGCGCCAGCAGCCCTGGACAGGGGGCAGGTAGAGGAGCCGGGGAGCTGTTTTTT. Amino acid sequence: CASSPGQGAGRGAGELFF.

This clonotype has a count of ten or more. The chain recombines TRBV20-1 with TRBJ1-2; D not certain. The V gene lost 6 bases and the J gene lost 1 base, with 15 bases spanning the gap. The CDR3 runs 14 residues. Germline CDR1 and CDR2: DFQATT and SNEGSKA (reference sequence). In nucleotides, the CDR3 is TGCAGTGCCCCCTTAAACACCAATAACTATGGCTACACCTTC. The encoded protein is CSAPLNTNNYGYTF.

This clonotype was seen many times. The gene calls are TRBV20-1 and TRBJ2-2; D may match TRBD1 or TRBD2 (7 bases each). This CDR3 region has 13 residues. Between the trimmed V and J ends, which lost 6 bases and 7 bases, there was a span of 15 bases. Germline lookup yields CDR1 DFQATT and CDR2 SNEGSKA (reference sequence). The CDR3 reads CSARGGAVGELFF. The DNA for the CDR3 is TGCAGTGCCAGGGGGGGGGCTGTCGGGGAGCTGTTTTTT.

This clonotype appeared many times. Written as DNA, the CDR3 is TGTGCCACCCTGCCCCAGGGAGCGGGAGTATCGCATGAGCAGTTCTTC. It is translated as CATLPQGAGVSHEQFF. V and J are TRBV10-3 and TRBJ2-1, with TRBD2 matching 8 bases. CDR1 is ENHRY, CDR2 SYGVKD, per germline. J gave up 8 bases and V 10 bases, and 19 bases lay outside the gene matches. The length of the CDR3 is 16 residues.

This clonotype was counted only a few times. V is TRBV12-3 or TRBV12-4 and J is TRBJ1-4; D is undetermined. The CDR3 covers 15 residues. V was clipped by 6 bases and J by 0 bases, with 11 bases between them. In DNA, the CDR3 is TGTGCCAGCAGGAACTCAGGCGCAACTAATGAAAAACTGTTTTTT. It codes for CASRNSGATNEKLFF.

This clonotype was counted only a few times. V usage is TRBV7-8 and J usage is TRBJ1-1, with D tentatively TRBD1 (5 bases). V gave up 5 bases and J gave up 11 bases, with 15 bases separating them. Looked up from germline, CDR1 is SGHVS and CDR2 is FQNEAQ. The CDR3 has 12 residues. Here the CDR3 reads CASSTGPGVAFF. The CDR3 DNA reads as TGTGCCAGCAGCACCGGACCGGGGGTCGCTTTCTTT. Using reference TRBV7-8 and TRBJ1-1 for the parts outside the CDR3, the full variable domain is GAGVSQSPRYKVAKRGQDVALRCDPISGHVSLFWYQQALGQGPEFLTYFQNEAQLDKSGLPSDRFFAERPEGSVSTLKIQRTQQEDSAVYLCASSTGPGVAFFGQGTRLTVV.

This clonotype has at least ten counts. The chain has TRBV3-1 and TRBJ1-3, with D perhaps matching TRBD1 (5 bases). CDR1 is LGHDT and CDR2 is YNNKEL in the germline V gene (reference sequence). The V end was cut by 1 base, the J end by 3 bases, with 19 bases between. This CDR3 has 18 residues. In DNA form, the CDR3 reads TGTGCCAGCAGCCAAGGTCGCAGACAGCAGCTAAATGGAAACACCATATATTTT. This encodes CASSQGRRQQLNGNTIYF.

The rearrangement joins TRBV5-6 to TRBJ2-7; 8 bases align to TRBD2. With 3 bases clipped from V and 3 bases from J, the junction kept 5 bases outside the gene matches. Per germline, CDR1 SGHDT and CDR2 YYEEEE. This CDR3 contains 14 residues. The CDR3 loop is CASSSREGRYEQYF. CDR3 nucleotides: TGTGCCAGCAGCTCCCGGGAGGGCCGCTACGAGCAGTACTTC.

The sample holds many counts of this clonotype. The chain carries TRBV20-1 and TRBJ2-5; unclear D gene. Trimming shortened V by 2 bases and J by 2 bases, and 9 bases separated the two germline ends. CDR1 and CDR2 from the germline V gene are DFQATT and SNEGSKA (reference sequence). The CDR3 covers 13 residues. The CDR3 loop is CSARPVLQETQYF. The CDR3 DNA sequence: TGCAGTGCTAGACCGGTTCTACAAGAGACCCAGTACTTC.

The chain joins TRBV3-1 to TRBJ2-1; 14 bases line up with TRBD2. The germline CDR1 and CDR2 sequences are LGHDT and YNNKEL (reference sequence). CDR3 length equals 17 residues. With V trimmed by 5 bases and J by 8 bases, 11 bases remained unmatched. CDR3 amino acids: CASSSTPGLAGAHEQFF. In DNA form, the CDR3 reads TGTGCCAGCAGCTCAACTCCGGGACTAGCGGGAGCACATGAGCAGTTCTTC.

This clonotype was counted ten times or more. This chain uses TRBV7-2 with TRBJ1-2, with 10 bases that match TRBD1. From germline, CDR1 is SGHTA and CDR2 FQGNSA. The ends lost 5 bases at V and 4 bases at J; junction bases unmatched: 7. CDR3 size: 15 residues. CDR3 coding DNA: TGTGCCAGCAGCCGGGACAGGGGATTCTTCTATGGCTACACCTTC. It encodes CASSRDRGFFYGYTF.

Many counts were recorded for this clonotype. The CDR3 region has the DNA TGTGCCAGCAGCCCAACAACAGGGGTAGCAGATACGCAGTATTTT. Its protein product is CASSPTTGVADTQYF. The rearrangement joins TRBV7-9 to TRBJ2-3, with 7 bases matching TRBD1. Germline V gene data show CDR1 as SEHNR and CDR2 as FQNEAQ (reference sequence). The V gene end was trimmed by 5 bases and the J gene end by 4 bases; junction bases not matched to a gene: 9. The length of the CDR3 is 15 residues.

This rearrangement joins TRBV5-4 to TRBJ1-1; 9 nucleotides align to TRBD1. The CDR3 has 15 residues. Germline V gives CDR1 SGHNT, CDR2 YYREEE (reference sequence). J gave up 5 bases and V 5 bases, and 10 bases lay outside the gene matches. Here the CDR3 DNA reads TGTGCCAGCAGTAGCCCGGGACAGGGAGGTACTGAAGCTTTCTTT. Protein: CASSSPGQGGTEAFF.

This clonotype was recorded at least ten times. The chain is built from TRBV20-1 and TRBJ1-2, with a weak D call TRBD1 (5 bases). From germline, CDR1 is DFQATT and CDR2 SNEGSKA (reference sequence). This CDR3 is 12 amino acids long. CDR3 nucleotides: TGCAGGGCCAGGGCTCCCAACTATGGCTACACCTTC. Protein product: CRARAPNYGYTF.

The gene calls are TRBV7-3 and TRBJ1-1; the D gene is possibly TRBD1 (5 bases). Looked up from germline, CDR1 is SGHTA and CDR2 is FQGTGA. The V end lost 2 bases, the J end lost 4 bases, and 11 bases lay between the germline ends. There are 14 residues in the CDR3. The DNA of the CDR3 is TGTGCCAGCAGCTTAGGGGCTTCGAGCACTGAAGCTTTCTTT. Translated, it gives CASSLGASSTEAFF.

This clonotype was counted many times. J is TRBJ2-3 and V is TRBV30, with D possibly called TRBD1 or TRBD2 (6 bases each). The CDR3 loop spans 15 amino acids. The germline V and J ends were trimmed by 3 bases and 4 bases, with 17 bases remaining between them. Germline-derived CDR1 and CDR2 are GTSNPN and SVGIG (reference sequence). The CDR3 DNA follows: TGTGCCTGGAGGGCGGGTAGGGGGGATGCAGATACGCAGTATTTT. It translates to CAWRAGRGDADTQYF.

This clonotype appeared many times. V usage is TRBV2 and J usage is TRBJ1-6; a weak D match, TRBD1 (5 bases). The CDR3 length is 15 residues. V dropped 1 base and J dropped 10 bases, with 14 bases sitting between them. CDR1 is SNHLY, CDR2 FYNNEI, per germline. This CDR3 reads CASSEGHGGGSPLHF. CDR3 DNA sequence: TGTGCCAGCAGTGAAGGACATGGGGGAGGCTCACCCCTCCACTTT.

This clonotype occurred once. V is TRBV7-2 and J is TRBJ2-7; 7 bases are a match to TRBD1. The V segment lost 1 base and the J segment 7 bases; nucleotides outside the gene matches: 7. Per germline, CDR1 SGHTA and CDR2 FQGNSA. This CDR3 region has 14 residues. The DNA for the CDR3 is TGTGCCAGCAGCTTAGGGGGGACAGTAAGGGAGCAGTACTTC. Protein sequence: CASSLGGTVREQYF.

This clonotype was recorded many times. V gene TRBV7-9 combines with J gene TRBJ1-1, with D possibly matching TRBD1 (6 bases). The CDR3 length is 14 residues. Germline V CDR1 and CDR2: SEHNR, FQNEAQ (reference sequence). V was pared by 4 bases and J by 5 bases, with 14 bases between. The CDR3, as DNA: TGTGCCAGCAGCTACAGGGAGCGGAAAACTGAAGCTTTCTTT. Translating it yields CASSYRERKTEAFF.